In this sample, the clone carrying this T cell receptor (beta chain) turned up a few times. This record belongs to a study of blood T cell repertoires in COVID-19. Whole-study context: PBMCs, B-cell-depleted T cells, or T cells provided the cDNA or gDNA that made up the material.

Germline CDR1 reads MNHEY; CDR2 reads SVGAGI. The V gene end was trimmed by 5 bases and the J gene end by 8 bases; junction bases not matched to a gene: 7. The length of the CDR3 is 15 residues. Repertoires were generated with immunoSEQ multiplex PCR, while TCRdb's copy carries only in-frame clones and drops some. Of fewer than 50,000 clones in the sample, 75% to 85% were seen once. The rearrangement joins TRBV6-5 to TRBJ2-1, with 12 bases identical to TRBD1. The sequenced sample was peripheral blood. The clonotype comes from a human donor in a cohort sampled during active COVID-19. In DNA form, the CDR3 reads TGTGCCAGCAGTCGACCGGGACAGGGGGCCGATGAGCAGTTCTTC. It translates to CASSRPGQGADEQFF.